A selection of T cell receptor beta chains follows, all from one sample in a study of CD8 T cells in ankylosing spondylitis. TCRdb reprocessed the 5' RACE reads with MiXCR, giving one entry per CDR3 protein. The sample records a few hundred thousand distinct CDR3 sequences, more than 15% being singletons. The sample was blood, either unsorted or a sorted T cell fraction (not recorded which). These receptor sequences come from a male donor with ankylosing spondylitis or in good health (not recorded which). Both conserved end residues are part of each CDR3. Each record gives: V gene, J gene, CDR3 protein.

TRBV4-1	TRBJ2-7	CASSQVNTPAGWQYF
TRBV12-3/TRBV12-4	TRBJ2-3	CASSTDTQYF
TRBV4-1	TRBJ1-1	CASSQAPTPDGTEAFF
TRBV28	TRBJ2-7	CASSLVGDISYEQYF
TRBV18	TRBJ2-2	CASSPSPGSNTGELFF
TRBV6-5	TRBJ2-1	CASSYTDVSSYNEQFF
TRBV27	TRBJ2-3	CASSLSPLTDTQYF
TRBV20-1	TRBJ2-1	CSARDPAGGLYNEQFF
TRBV5-1	TRBJ2-3	CASSADRISTDTQYF
TRBV7-9	TRBJ2-1	CASEQRSYNEQFF
TRBV28	TRBJ1-1	CASSFRGPGSTEAFF
TRBV29-1	TRBJ1-1	CSVEGQVWTEAFF
TRBV27	TRBJ2-5	CASSSSYGGRETQYF
TRBV29-1	TRBJ2-1	CSVENSLGYEQFF
TRBV4-3	TRBJ1-2	CASSQDLGNYGYTF
TRBV20-1	TRBJ2-2	CSARDMGLPTGELFF
TRBV28	TRBJ2-7	CASSFLTAGAYEQYF
TRBV27	TRBJ2-2	CASSSGAGHTGELFFF
TRBV13	TRBJ2-1	CASSVGSRESYDNEQFF
TRBV6-4	TRBJ2-1	CASSDSGGRGDNEQFF
TRBV20-1	TRBJ1-3	CSARDLGSGNTIYF
TRBV11-2	TRBJ2-3	CASSRPDTQYF
TRBV6-5	TRBJ2-3	CASSYSGQGADTQYF
TRBV5-1	TRBJ1-2	CASKGATHYGYTF
TRBV11-1	TRBJ2-5	CASSLSFLQETQYF
TRBV5-1	TRBJ1-1	CASSLFNLGQGPMNTEAFF
TRBV29-1	TRBJ2-1	CSNIAGDYNEQFF
TRBV4-2	TRBJ2-1	CASSQDPDPYNEQFF
TRBV27	TRBJ2-7	CASSPGTNDYEQYF
TRBV7-9	TRBJ1-2	CASSLDWETNYGYTF
TRBV9	TRBJ2-4	CASSVQGSDIQYF
TRBV5-6	TRBJ2-7	CASSFKLIPYEQYF
TRBV4-1	TRBJ2-3	CASSQAIAGGVTDTQYF
TRBV27	TRBJ2-6	CASSLLSSPSSGANVLTF
TRBV28	TRBJ2-4	CASSRTGKNIQYF
TRBV12-3/TRBV12-4	TRBJ2-5	CASREVSSGRAGATQYF
TRBV6-2/TRBV6-3	TRBJ1-1	CASTPLKGTEAFF
TRBV6-5	TRBJ2-5	CASSYGAGARETQYF
TRBV29-1	TRBJ2-1	CSVPDIAYNEQFF
TRBV20-1	TRBJ2-1	CSAISGLEGLYNEQFF
TRBV6-6	TRBJ1-1	CASSEMAEAFF
TRBV5-6	TRBJ2-2	CASSPETGNTGELFF
TRBV6-5	TRBJ1-3	CASSYSETGSGNTIYF
TRBV5-6	TRBJ2-1	CASSLGEWNNEQFF
TRBV12-3/TRBV12-4	TRBJ2-3	CASSPTGGQWTDTQYF
TRBV15	TRBJ2-1	CATSRDGLADNEQFF
TRBV5-1	TRBJ2-5	CASSLGSRTEETQYF
TRBV24-1	TRBJ2-1	CATSELRSGGNEQFF
TRBV12-3/TRBV12-4	TRBJ1-5	CASSSTGFQPQHF
TRBV7-8	TRBJ2-7	CASSLDFIGYEQYF